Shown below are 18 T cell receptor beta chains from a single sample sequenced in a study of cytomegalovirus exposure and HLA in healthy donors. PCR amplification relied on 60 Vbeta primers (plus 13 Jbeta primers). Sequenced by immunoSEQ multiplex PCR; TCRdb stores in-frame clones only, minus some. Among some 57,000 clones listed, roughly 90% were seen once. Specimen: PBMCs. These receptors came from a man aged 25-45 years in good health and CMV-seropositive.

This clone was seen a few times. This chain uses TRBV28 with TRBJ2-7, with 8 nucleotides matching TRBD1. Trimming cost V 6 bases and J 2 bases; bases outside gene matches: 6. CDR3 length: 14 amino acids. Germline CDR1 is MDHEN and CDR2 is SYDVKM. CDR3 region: CASSKPTGAYEQYF. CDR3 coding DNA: TGTGCCAGCAGCAAGCCGACAGGGGCCTACGAGCAGTACTTC.

This CDR3 is CASSLPAGVSNEQFF. CDR3 coding DNA: TGTGCCAGCAGCCTTCCAGCGGGAGTTAGCAATGAGCAGTTCTTC. V usage is TRBV2 and J usage is TRBJ2-1; 8 bases are a match to TRBD2. The germline gives CDR1 SNHLY, CDR2 FYNNEI. V lost 6 bases to trimming and J lost 6 bases; unmatched junction nucleotides: 10. The CDR3 is 15 residues long.

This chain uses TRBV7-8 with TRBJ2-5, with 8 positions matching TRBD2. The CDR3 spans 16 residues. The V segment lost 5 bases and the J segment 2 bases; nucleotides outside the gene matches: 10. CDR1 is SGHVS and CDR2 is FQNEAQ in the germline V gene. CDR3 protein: CASSPRAGLVQETQYF. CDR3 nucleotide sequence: TGTGCCAGCAGCCCCCGGGCGGGACTAGTACAAGAGACCCAGTACTTC.

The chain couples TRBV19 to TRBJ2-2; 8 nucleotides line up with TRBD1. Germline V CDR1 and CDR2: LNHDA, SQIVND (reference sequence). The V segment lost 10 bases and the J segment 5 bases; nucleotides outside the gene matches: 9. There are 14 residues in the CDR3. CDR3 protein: CATTTGTGTGELFF. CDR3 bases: TGTGCCACAACCACCGGGACAGGAACCGGGGAGCTGTTTTTT. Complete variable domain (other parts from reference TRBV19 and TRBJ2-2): DGGITQSPKYLFRKEGQNVTLSCEQNLNHDAMYWYRQDPGQGLRLIYYSQIVNDFQKGDIAEGYSVSREKKESFPLTVTSAQKNPTAFYLCATTTGTGTGELFFGEGSRLTVL.

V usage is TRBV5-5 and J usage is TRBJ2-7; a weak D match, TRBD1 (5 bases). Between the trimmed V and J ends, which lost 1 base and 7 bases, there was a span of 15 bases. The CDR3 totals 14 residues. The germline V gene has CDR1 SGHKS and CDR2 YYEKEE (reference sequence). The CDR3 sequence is CASSLPGQRIEQYF. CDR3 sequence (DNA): TGTGCCAGCAGCTTGCCCGGACAAAGAATAGAGCAGTACTTC.

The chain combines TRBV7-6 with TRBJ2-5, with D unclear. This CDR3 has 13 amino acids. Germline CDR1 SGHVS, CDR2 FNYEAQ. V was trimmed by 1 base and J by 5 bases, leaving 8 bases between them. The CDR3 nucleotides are TGTGCCAGCAGCTTAGGAATCCGGGAGACCCAGTACTTC. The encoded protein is CASSLGIRETQYF.

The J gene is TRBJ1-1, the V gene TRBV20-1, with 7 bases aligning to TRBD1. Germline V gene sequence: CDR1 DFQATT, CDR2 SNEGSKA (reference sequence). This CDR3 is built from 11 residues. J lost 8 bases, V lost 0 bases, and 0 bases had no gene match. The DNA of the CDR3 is TGCAGTGCTAGAGAGGACAGGGAAGCTTTCTTT. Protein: CSAREDREAFF.

CDR3 bases: TGTGCCAGCAGCATGTTCCGGGACGGGGGGACTGAAGCTTTCTTT. Its protein product is CASSMFRDGGTEAFF. V usage is TRBV11-2 and J usage is TRBJ1-1; D perhaps matches TRBD1 (5 bases). Trimming shortened V by 5 bases and J by 5 bases, and 18 bases separated the two germline ends. The CDR3 is made up of 15 amino acids. Looked up from germline, CDR1 is SGHAT and CDR2 is FQNNGV.

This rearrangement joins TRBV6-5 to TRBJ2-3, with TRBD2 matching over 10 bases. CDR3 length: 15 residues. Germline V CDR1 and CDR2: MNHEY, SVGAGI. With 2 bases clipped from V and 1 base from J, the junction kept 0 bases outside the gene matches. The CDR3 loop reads CASSYGTSGTDTQYF. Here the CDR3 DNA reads TGTGCCAGCAGTTACGGGACTAGCGGCACAGATACGCAGTATTTT.

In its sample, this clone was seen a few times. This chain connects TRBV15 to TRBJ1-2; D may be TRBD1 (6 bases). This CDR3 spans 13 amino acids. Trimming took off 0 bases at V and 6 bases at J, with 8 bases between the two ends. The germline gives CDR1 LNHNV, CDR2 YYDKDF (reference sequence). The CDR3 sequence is CATSRENRDGYTF. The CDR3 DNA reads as TGTGCCACCAGCAGAGAGAACAGGGATGGCTACACCTTC.

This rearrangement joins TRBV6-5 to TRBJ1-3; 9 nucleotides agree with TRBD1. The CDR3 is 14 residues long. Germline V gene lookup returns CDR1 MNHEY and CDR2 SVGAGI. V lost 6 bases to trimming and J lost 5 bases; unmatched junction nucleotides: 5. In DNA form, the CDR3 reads TGTGCCAGCAGGAGGACAGGGGAAAGAAACACCATATATTTT. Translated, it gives CASRRTGERNTIYF.

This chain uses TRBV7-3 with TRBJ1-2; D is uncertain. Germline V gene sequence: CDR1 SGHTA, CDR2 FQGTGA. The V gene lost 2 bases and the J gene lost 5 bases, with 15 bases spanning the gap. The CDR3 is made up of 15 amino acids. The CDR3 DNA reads TGTGCCAGCAGCTTACATTCGCGAGGTGAATATGGCTACACCTTC. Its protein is CASSLHSRGEYGYTF.

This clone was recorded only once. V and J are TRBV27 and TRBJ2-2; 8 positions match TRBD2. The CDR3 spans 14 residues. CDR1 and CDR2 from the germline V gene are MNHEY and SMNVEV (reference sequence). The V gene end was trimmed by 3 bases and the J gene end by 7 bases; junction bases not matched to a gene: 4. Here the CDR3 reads CASSFQREIGELFF. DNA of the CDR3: TGTGCCAGCAGTTTCCAGCGGGAGATCGGGGAGCTGTTTTTT.

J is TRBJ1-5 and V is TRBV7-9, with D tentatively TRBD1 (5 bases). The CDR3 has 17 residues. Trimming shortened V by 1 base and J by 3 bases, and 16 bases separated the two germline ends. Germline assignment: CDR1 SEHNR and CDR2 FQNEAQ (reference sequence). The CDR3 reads CASSLVGGARDNQPQHF. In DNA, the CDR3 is TGTGCCAGCAGCTTAGTTGGTGGGGCTCGTGACAATCAGCCCCAGCATTTT.

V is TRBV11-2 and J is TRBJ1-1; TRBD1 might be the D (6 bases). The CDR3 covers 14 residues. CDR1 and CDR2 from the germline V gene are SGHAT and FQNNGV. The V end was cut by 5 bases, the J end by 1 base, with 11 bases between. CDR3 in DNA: TGTGCCAGCAGCCGCGGACAGCCGAACACTGAAGCTTTCTTT. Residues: CASSRGQPNTEAFF.

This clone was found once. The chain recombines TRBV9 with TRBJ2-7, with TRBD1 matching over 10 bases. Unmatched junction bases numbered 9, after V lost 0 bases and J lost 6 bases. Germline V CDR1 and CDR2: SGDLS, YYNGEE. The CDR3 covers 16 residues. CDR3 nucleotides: TGTGCCAGCAGCGTAGAATCCTGGGACAGGGGTGGCGAGCAGTACTTC. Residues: CASSVESWDRGGEQYF.

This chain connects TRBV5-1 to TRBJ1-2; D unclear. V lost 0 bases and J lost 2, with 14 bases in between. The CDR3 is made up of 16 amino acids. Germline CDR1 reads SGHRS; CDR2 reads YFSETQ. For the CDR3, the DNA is TGCGCCAGCAGCTTGGTCCGCCTGCGAGGGAACTATGGCTACACCTTC. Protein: CASSLVRLRGNYGYTF.

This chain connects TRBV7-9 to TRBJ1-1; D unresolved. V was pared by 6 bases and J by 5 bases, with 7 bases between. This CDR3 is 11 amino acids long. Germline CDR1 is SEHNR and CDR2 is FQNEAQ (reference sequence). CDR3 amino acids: CASRGATEAFF. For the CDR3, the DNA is TGTGCCAGCAGGGGAGCGACTGAAGCTTTCTTT. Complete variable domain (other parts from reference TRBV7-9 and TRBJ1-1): DTGVSQNPRHKITKRGQNVTFRCDPISEHNRLYWYRQTLGQGPEFLTYFQNEAQLEKSRLLSDRFSAERPKGSFSTLEIQRTEQGDSAMYLCASRGATEAFFGQGTRLTVV.